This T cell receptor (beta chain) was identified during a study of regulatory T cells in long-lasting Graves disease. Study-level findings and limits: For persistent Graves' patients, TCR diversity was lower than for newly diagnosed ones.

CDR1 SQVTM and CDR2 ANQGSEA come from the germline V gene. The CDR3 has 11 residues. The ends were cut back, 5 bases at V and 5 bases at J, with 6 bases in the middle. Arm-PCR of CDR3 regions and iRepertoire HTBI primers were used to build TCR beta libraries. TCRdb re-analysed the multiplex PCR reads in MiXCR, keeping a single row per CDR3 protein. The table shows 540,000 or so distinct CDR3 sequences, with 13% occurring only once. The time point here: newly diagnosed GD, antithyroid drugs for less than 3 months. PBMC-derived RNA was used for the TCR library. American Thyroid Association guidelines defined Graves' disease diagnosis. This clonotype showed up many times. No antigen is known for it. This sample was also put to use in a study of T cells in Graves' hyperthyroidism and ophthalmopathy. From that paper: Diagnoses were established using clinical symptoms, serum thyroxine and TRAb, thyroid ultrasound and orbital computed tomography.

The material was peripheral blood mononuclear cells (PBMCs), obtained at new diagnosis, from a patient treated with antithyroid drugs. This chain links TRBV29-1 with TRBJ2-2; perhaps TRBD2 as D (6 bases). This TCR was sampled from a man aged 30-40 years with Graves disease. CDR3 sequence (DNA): TGCAGCGTTCGGGAGACCGGGGAGCTGTTTTTT. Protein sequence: CSVRETGELFF.